The following is a T cell receptor beta chain sequence with its context. The entry originates in a study of blood T cell repertoires in COVID-19. Study-level background: The United States, Italy and Spain were the sources of the acute and convalescent COVID-19 samples.

This table comes from immunoSEQ multiplex PCR, and its TCRdb copy is limited to in-frame clones, with some not included. The sample records some 370,000 clones, around 83% being singletons. V trimming: 9 bases; J trimming: 8 bases; junction bases outside the gene matches: 10. The CDR3 totals 13 residues. The germline V gene encodes CDR1 MNHEY and CDR2 SVGAGI. Living in under 30 US areas, the participants were between about 18 and 90 years of age. Donors were grouped by their self-reported clinical history. What was sequenced was PBMCs or T cells enriched from blood (not recorded which). The chain employs TRBV6-5 and TRBJ1-5; the match to TRBD1 covers 7 bases. This receptor was identified in a woman aged 45-59 years who had recovered from COVID-19. The chain's CDR3 is CASRQGQREPQHF. The CDR3 nucleotides read TGTGCCAGTAGACAGGGACAAAGGGAGCCCCAGCATTTT.